Given below is one TCR beta chain in context. The antigen remains unidentified. The data originate from a study of OX40 agonist ivuxolimab in advanced cancers. Looking at the study overall: Partial responses were recorded for three patients, including one with hepatocellular carcinoma and two with cutaneous melanoma.

General study findings and limits: Patients who responded partially at 0.1-3.0 mg/kg showed clonal expansion ranking among the lowest. Low normalized T-cell clonal expansion also characterized some of the nonresponders.

Repertoires were generated with immunoSEQ multiplex PCR, while TCRdb's copy carries only in-frame clones and drops some. Found here are roughly 40,000 clones, over 75% of them singletons; the top ten hold about 4.7%. The CDR3 runs 13 residues. The trim removed 6 bases at V and 4 bases at J, leaving 2 bases unmatched. Germline V lookup: CDR1 MNHEY, CDR2 SVGAGI. Blood got drawn at baseline, again on cycle 4 day 1, and then on cycle 7 day 1. The source was CD4+ or CD8+ T cells sorted from blood, collected in a trial of the OX40 agonist ivuxolimab. The sequence was obtained from an adult with an advanced solid tumor such as melanoma, head and neck, liver or kidney cancer. The chain links TRBV6-5 to TRBJ1-5; TRBD1 matches 8 bases. CDR3 protein: CASRGDRNQPQHF. DNA for the CDR3: TGTGCCAGCAGGGGGGACAGGAATCAGCCCCAGCATTTT.